The sequence of this T cell receptor beta chain was determined in a study of T cells in Graves' hyperthyroidism and ophthalmopathy. An absence of ophthalmopathy progression within 18 months meant stable Graves' hyperthyroidism. This CDR3 is 13 amino acids long. Trimming took off 5 bases at V and 5 bases at J, with 11 bases between the two ends. CDR1 and CDR2 from the germline V gene are SGHNT and YENEEA. RNA transcripts gave rise to amplified TCR beta CDR3 regions. During a first-round RT-PCR of the TCR CDR3, the HTBI primer set was used. TCRdb reanalysed the multiplex PCR reads using MiXCR and keeps one entry per CDR3 protein. The table lists approximately 700,000 distinct CDR3 sequences, about 16% of them singletons.

The sample consisted of blood. The sequence came from a man aged 18 to 30 with Graves' hyperthyroidism. The chain has TRBV11-3 and TRBJ2-3; TRBD2 is a possible D gene (5 bases). Here the CDR3 reads CASSPEGQDTQYF. The CDR3 DNA sequence: TGTGCCAGCAGCCCCGAGGGTCAAGATACGCAGTATTTT. The full variable domain, its missing parts supplied by reference TRBV11-3 and TRBJ2-3, is EAGVVQSPRYKIIEKKQPVAFWCNPISGHNTLYWYLQNLGQGPELLIRYENEEAVDDSQLPKDRFSAERLKGVDSTLKIQPAELGDSAVYLCASSPEGQDTQYFGPGTRLTVL.